This TCR beta chain was obtained from a study of T cell responses to AZD1222 COVID-19 vaccine. Across the whole study: Pooling of second doses given at about 4 or about 12 weeks was done.

This CDR3 is 12 amino acids long. Germline CDR1 and CDR2: MNHEY and SMNVEV (reference sequence). Between the trimmed V and J ends, which lost 3 bases and 5 bases, there was a span of 5 bases. Generated by immunoSEQ multiplex PCR, the TCRdb table keeps only in-frame clones and is missing some. The sample yields roughly 100,000 clones, approximately 90% seen once. Regarding this clone: What it binds is unknown.

General study findings and limits: Among AZD1222 vaccinees, only six or seven were seropositive at baseline.

The specimen comprised peripheral blood, sampled on day 0 of AZD1222 vaccination. The clonotype originates from an adult in good health. This chain uses TRBV27 with TRBJ2-4, with D uncertain. The CDR3 DNA sequence: TGTGCCAGCAGTTTTAACGAAAACATTCAGTACTTC. Protein sequence: CASSFNENIQYF.